The T cell receptor beta chain described here comes from a study of T cell changes during pregnancy in multiple sclerosis. Sequenced by immunoSEQ multiplex PCR; TCRdb stores in-frame clones only, minus some. Among approximately 48,000 clones, around 94% were seen once, and the ten largest hold just under 0.6%. This CDR3 is built from 15 residues. CDR1 is SGHDN and CDR2 is FVKESK in the germline V gene. Trimming at V came to 2 bases and at J to 4 bases, leaving 0 bases not matched to a gene. The rearrangement links TRBV14 to TRBJ2-2, with TRBD2 identical over 11 bases. The sample was CD4+ T cells from peripheral blood mononuclear cells, taken in the second trimester of pregnancy. This sequence originates from a female donor with multiple sclerosis, enrolled in a pregnancy study. CDR3 protein: CASSQLAGGTGELFF. DNA of the CDR3: TGTGCCAGCAGCCAACTAGCGGGGGGCACCGGGGAGCTGTTTTTT.